The 15 T cell receptor beta chains below were found in one sample sequenced in a study of OX40 agonist ivuxolimab in advanced cancers. Profiling relied on immunoSEQ multiplex PCR, and the TCRdb table lists in-frame clones only, not all of them. This table has around 84,000 clones, approximately 84% appearing once. Material: CD4+ or CD8+ T cells sorted from blood, obtained in a trial of the OX40 agonist ivuxolimab. Every receptor here comes from an adult with an advanced solid tumor such as melanoma, head and neck, liver or kidney cancer.

The CDR3 sequence is CASSPKAGSNTEAFF. In DNA form, the CDR3 reads TGTGCCAGCAGCCCGAAAGCAGGCTCGAACACTGAAGCTTTCTTT. V is TRBV5-4 and J is TRBJ1-1; D unclear. The length of the CDR3 is 15 residues. The germline V and J ends were trimmed by 4 bases and 1 base, with 14 bases remaining between them. Germline V gives CDR1 SGHNT, CDR2 YYREEE (reference sequence).

V usage is TRBV7-9 and J usage is TRBJ2-4; 10 bases match TRBD2. The V segment lost 5 bases and the J segment 8 bases; nucleotides outside the gene matches: 6. CDR1 and CDR2 (germline): SEHNR, FQNEAQ (reference sequence). The CDR3 contains 14 residues. For the CDR3, the DNA is TGTGCCAGCAGCGACGGGACTAGCGATGACATTCAGTACTTC. Translated: CASSDGTSDDIQYF.

CDR3 sequence: CASTDSPNYEQYF. CDR3 bases: TGTGCCAGCACTGACAGCCCAAACTACGAGCAGTACTTC. This chain links TRBV6-6 with TRBJ2-7, with D possibly matching TRBD1 (5 bases). The CDR3 consists of 13 residues. Trimming removed 7 bases from V and 3 bases from J, with 13 bases in between. The germline gives CDR1 MNHNY, CDR2 SVGAGI (reference sequence).

The rearrangement joins TRBV28 to TRBJ2-7; 11 nucleotides match TRBD2. The CDR3 sequence is 14 residues long. Germline V gene data show CDR1 as MDHEN and CDR2 as SYDVKM. The V and J ends lost 5 bases and 0 bases, in that order; junction bases with no gene match: 0. The DNA of the CDR3 is TGTGCCAGCAGTGGGACTAGCGGCTCCTACGAGCAGTACTTC. Translated, it gives CASSGTSGSYEQYF.

This clone was picked up one time. The gene calls are TRBV5-1 and TRBJ2-7; TRBD1 agrees at 7 bases. V was clipped by 4 bases and J by 7 bases; unmatched bases: 14. CDR1 SGHRS and CDR2 YFSETQ come from the germline V gene. CDR3 size: 15 residues. The CDR3 nucleotides are TGCGCCAGCAGCCTCGGACAGGCAAATCCGGGGGAGCAGTACTTC. Residues: CASSLGQANPGEQYF.

The rearrangement joins TRBV5-1 to TRBJ2-7; 10 positions match TRBD2. CDR1 SGHRS and CDR2 YFSETQ come from the germline V gene. The CDR3 totals 16 residues. V shed 0 bases, J shed 4 bases, and the junction held 7 bases outside the gene matches. The CDR3 reads CASSLAEAGGPYEQYF. The CDR3 DNA sequence: TGCGCCAGCAGCTTGGCTGAAGCGGGAGGGCCTTACGAGCAGTACTTC. Combining the CDR3 with reference TRBV5-1 and TRBJ2-7 gives the whole variable domain KAGVTQTPRYLIKTRGQQVTLSCSPISGHRSVSWYQQTPGQGLQFLFEYFSETQRNKGNFPGRFSGRQFSNSRSEMNVSTLELGDSALYLCASSLAEAGGPYEQYFGPGTRLTVT.

The chain combines TRBV7-2 with TRBJ1-1; D remains ambiguous. The CDR3 covers 13 residues. Germline V lookup: CDR1 SGHTA, CDR2 FQGNSA. The V gene lost 4 bases and the J gene lost 1 base, with 7 bases spanning the gap. The CDR3: CASSSRQNTEAFF. CDR3 coding DNA: TGTGCCAGCAGCTCCCGACAGAACACTGAAGCTTTCTTT. The variable domain in full, completed from reference TRBV7-2 and TRBJ1-1, reads GAGVSQSPSNKVTEKGKDVELRCDPISGHTALYWYRQSLGQGLEFLIYFQGNSAPDKSGLPSDRFSAERTGGSVSTLTIQRTQQEDSAVYLCASSSRQNTEAFFGQGTRLTVV.

In its sample, this clone was seen a few times. This sequence joins TRBV20-1 and TRBJ2-1; D is undetermined. The CDR3 totals 9 residues. The V end lost 6 bases, the J end lost 11 bases, and 8 bases lay between the germline ends. CDR1 DFQATT and CDR2 SNEGSKA come from the germline V gene (reference sequence). The CDR3 protein is CSAGGQQFF. CDR3 coding DNA: TGCAGTGCGGGCGGCCAGCAGTTCTTC.

This clone was observed a single time. This chain joins TRBV27 and TRBJ2-7; perhaps D is TRBD1 or TRBD2 (6 bases each). V was shortened by 8 bases and J by 6 bases, with 26 bases between the two germline ends. Germline values: CDR1 MNHEY, CDR2 SMNVEV (reference sequence). This CDR3 contains 16 residues. CDR3 in DNA: TGTGCCAGCCAAAACTACGGGGGCGCACCAGGTGGCGAGCAGTACTTC. It is translated as CASQNYGGAPGGEQYF.

This clone was detected once. The CDR3 region is CSVAQRTNEKLFF. CDR3 DNA sequence: TGCAGCGTAGCTCAACGAACTAATGAAAAACTGTTTTTT. The V call is TRBV29-1, the J call TRBJ1-4; D is uncertain. Trimming removed 6 bases at V and 1 base at J, with 9 bases between. CDR1 is SQVTM and CDR2 is ANQGSEA in the germline V gene. The CDR3 covers 13 residues. The full variable domain, completed using reference TRBV29-1 and TRBJ1-4, is SAVISQKPSRDICQRGTSLTIQCQVDSQVTMMFWYRQQPGQSLTLIATANQGSEATYESGFVIDKFPISRPNLTFSTLTVSNMSPEDSSIYLCSVAQRTNEKLFFGSGTQLSVL.

The chain uses TRBV7-2 and TRBJ2-7; 7 bases line up with TRBD1. The CDR3 has 13 amino acids. Per germline, CDR1 SGHTA and CDR2 FQGNSA. J was trimmed by 6 bases and V by 6 bases; bases with no gene match: 8. CDR3 sequence (DNA): TGTGCCAGCAGAACAGGGGCACGGGCCGAGCAGTACTTC. Its protein is CASRTGARAEQYF.

The chain combines TRBV29-1 with TRBJ2-1; 9 positions agree with TRBD1. The CDR3 contains 15 residues. V dropped 7 bases and J dropped 0; count of bases not matched to a gene: 7. CDR1 and CDR2 (germline): SQVTM, ANQGSEA. CDR3 region: CSATGGPGSYNEQFF. For the CDR3, the DNA is TGCAGCGCTACAGGGGGCCCAGGCTCCTACAATGAGCAGTTCTTC.

This clone appeared a few times. The chain employs TRBV19 and TRBJ1-5; TRBD1 matches 8 bases. Germline V gene data show CDR1 as LNHDA and CDR2 as SQIVND (reference sequence). Germline trimming cut 0 bases from V and 1 base from J; bases unmatched to any gene: 5. CDR3 length equals 17 residues. CDR3 protein: CASSIDWTGRSNQPQHF. For the CDR3, the DNA is TGTGCCAGTAGTATAGATTGGACAGGGCGCAGCAATCAGCCCCAGCATTTT. The full variable domain, completed using reference TRBV19 and TRBJ1-5, is DGGITQSPKYLFRKEGQNVTLSCEQNLNHDAMYWYRQDPGQGLRLIYYSQIVNDFQKGDIAEGYSVSREKKESFPLTVTSAQKNPTAFYLCASSIDWTGRSNQPQHFGDGTRLSIL.

V is TRBV11-1 and J is TRBJ2-2, with D unresolved. This CDR3 has 17 amino acids. Germline V gives CDR1 SGHAT, CDR2 FQDESV (reference sequence). V was clipped by 0 bases and J by 1 base, with 12 bases between them. Here the CDR3 reads CASSLATRLVNTGELFF. The CDR3 DNA is TGTGCCAGCAGCTTAGCGACGAGGCTAGTGAACACCGGGGAGCTGTTTTTT.

V gene TRBV5-6 combines with J gene TRBJ1-1, with 7 bases aligning to TRBD1. J was trimmed by 10 bases and V by 3 bases; bases with no gene match: 12. Germline assignment: CDR1 SGHDT and CDR2 YYEEEE. There are 14 residues in the CDR3. The CDR3: CASSSLQRGLGAFF. The CDR3, as DNA: TGTGCCAGCAGCTCTCTCCAGAGGGGGCTCGGAGCTTTCTTT.